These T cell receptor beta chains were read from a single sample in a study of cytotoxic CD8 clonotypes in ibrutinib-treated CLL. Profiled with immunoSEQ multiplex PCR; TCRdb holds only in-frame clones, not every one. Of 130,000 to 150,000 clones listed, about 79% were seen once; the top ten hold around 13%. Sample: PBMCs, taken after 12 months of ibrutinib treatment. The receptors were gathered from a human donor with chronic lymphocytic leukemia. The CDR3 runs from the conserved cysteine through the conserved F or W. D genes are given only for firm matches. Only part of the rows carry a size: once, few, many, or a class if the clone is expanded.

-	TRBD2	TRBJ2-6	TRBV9	TGTGCCAGCAGCGTAGATGCGGGGGCTGGGGCCAACGTCCTGACTTTC	CASSVDAGAGANVLTF
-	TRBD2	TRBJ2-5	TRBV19	TGTGCCAGTAGTACACTAGCGGGAGCGGAGACCCAGTACTTC	CASSTLAGAETQYF
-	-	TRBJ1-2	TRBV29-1	TGCAGCGTTGACAGCAGGGGTGACTATGGCTACACCTTC	CSVDSRGDYGYTF
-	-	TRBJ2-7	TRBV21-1	TGTGCCAGCAGCAAACGAGGACTAGCGGGAGGGAACTCCTACGAGCAGTACTTC	CASSKRGLAGGNSYEQYF
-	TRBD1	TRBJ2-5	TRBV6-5	TGTGCCAGCAGTCGGGACAGGGGAGGGGAAGAGACCCAGTACTTC	CASSRDRGGEETQYF
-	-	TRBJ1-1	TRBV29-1	TGCAGCGCCGACGGGCAGGGGAGGGATGAAGCTTTCTTT	CSADGQGRDEAFF
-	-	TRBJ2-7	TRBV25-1	TGTGCCAGCAGTGCTTGGGGCCGGGAGTACGAGCAGTACTTC	CASSAWGREYEQYF
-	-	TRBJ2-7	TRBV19	TGTGCCAGTAGCCATCCCTCCTCCTACGAGCAGTACTTC	CASSHPSSYEQYF
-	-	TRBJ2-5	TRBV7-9	TGTGCCAGCAGCCCAAAGGAACAGGGTTTTGCGGAGACCCAGTACTTC	CASSPKEQGFAETQYF
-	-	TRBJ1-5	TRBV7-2	TGTGCCAGCAGCCCATCGGGGTCGAATCAGCCCCAGCATTTT	CASSPSGSNQPQHF
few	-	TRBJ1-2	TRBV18	TGTGCCAGCTCACCACCGAGGAGACCCTATGGCTACACCTTC	CASSPPRRPYGYTF
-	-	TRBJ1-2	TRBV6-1	TGTGCCAGCAGTGAGGACAGCTTCCCTAACTATGGCTACACCTTC	CASSEDSFPNYGYTF
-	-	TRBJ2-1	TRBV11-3	TGTGCCAGCAGCTTAGGAGTGGCGGGCGATGAGCAGTTCTTC	CASSLGVAGDEQFF
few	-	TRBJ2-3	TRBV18	TGTGCCAGCTCCCCGGAGTTGGCAGATACGCAGTATTTT	CASSPELADTQYF
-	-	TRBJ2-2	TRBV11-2	TGTGCCAGCAGCGTCACTAGGGCTCGTAGGGGGGAGCTGTTTTTT	CASSVTRARRGELFF
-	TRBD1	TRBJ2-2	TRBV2	TGTGCCAGCAGTGGACAGGGGGCCTACACGAACACCGGGGAGCTGTTTTTT	CASSGQGAYTNTGELFF
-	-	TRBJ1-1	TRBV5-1	TGCGCCAGCAGCTTGGAGGGGGGCACTGAAGCTTTCTTT	CASSLEGGTEAFF
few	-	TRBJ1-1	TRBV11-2	TGTGCCAGCAGCTTTTTAGGTACTGAAGCTTTCTTT	CASSFLGTEAFF
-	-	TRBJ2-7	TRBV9	TGTGCCAGCAGCGTGCAAATCTGGACGGAAACCTACGAGCAGTACTTC	CASSVQIWTETYEQYF
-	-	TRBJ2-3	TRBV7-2	TGTGCCAGCAGCTTAGAGGGGCCGCGGGGAGCCACAGATACGCAGTATTTT	CASSLEGPRGATDTQYF
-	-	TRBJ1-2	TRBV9	TGTGCCAGCAGCGTAGAGGCAGACTATGGCTACACCTTC	CASSVEADYGYTF
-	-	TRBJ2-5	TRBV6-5	TGTGCCAGCAGTAACCCGGGTGGGGGCTGGACCCAGTACTTC	CASSNPGGGWTQYF
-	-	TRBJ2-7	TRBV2	TGTGCCAGCAGTGGGAACTCCTACGAGCAGTACTTC	CASSGNSYEQYF
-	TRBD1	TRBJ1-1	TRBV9	TGTGCCAGCAGCGTAGGGTTGGGACAGGCGGGCACTGAAGCTTTCTTT	CASSVGLGQAGTEAFF
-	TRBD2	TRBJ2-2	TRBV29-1	TGCAGCGTTGGGACTAGCGGGAACACCGGGGAGCTGTTTTTT	CSVGTSGNTGELFF
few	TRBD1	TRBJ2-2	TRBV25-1	TGTGCCACCCAGGACAGGCCTACCGGGGAGCTGTTTTTT	CATQDRPTGELFF
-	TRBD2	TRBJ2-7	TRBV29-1	TGCAGCGTCGGTCCGGGACTAGCGGATCTCTACGAGCAGTACTTC	CSVGPGLADLYEQYF
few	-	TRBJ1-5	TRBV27	TGTGCCAGCAGTTTATCTAGCGGTTCCAATCAGCCCCAGCATTTT	CASSLSSGSNQPQHF